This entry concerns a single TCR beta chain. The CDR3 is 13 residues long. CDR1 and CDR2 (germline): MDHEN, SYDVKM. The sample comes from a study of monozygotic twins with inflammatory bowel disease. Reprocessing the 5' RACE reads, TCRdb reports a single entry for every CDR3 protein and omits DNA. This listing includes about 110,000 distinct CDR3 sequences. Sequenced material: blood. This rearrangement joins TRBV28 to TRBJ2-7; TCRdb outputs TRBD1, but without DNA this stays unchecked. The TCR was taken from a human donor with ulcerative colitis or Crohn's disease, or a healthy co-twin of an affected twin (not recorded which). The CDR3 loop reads CASSRILGDRGHF.